Shown below are 16 T cell receptor beta chains from a single sample sequenced in a study of identical twins. Via MiXCR, TCRdb re-called the 5' RACE reads, giving one row per CDR3 protein. The sample has 700,000 to 950,000 distinct CDR3 sequences, 9% to 15% seen once; the top ten hold around 1.6%. A further study also used this sample, focusing on yellow fever vaccine responses in identical twins.

The sequencing input was PBMCs. The receptors were sampled from a woman in her late teens or twenties in good health.

This clonotype has more than one count but fewer than ten. The chain recombines TRBV9 with TRBJ1-1; D is possibly TRBD1 (5 bases). V dropped 4 bases and J dropped 1 base, with 14 bases sitting between them. The CDR3 contains 15 residues. Germline loops: CDR1 SGDLS, CDR2 YYNGEE. CDR3 sequence reads: CASSPPPGENTEAFF. CDR3 coding DNA: TGTGCCAGCAGCCCTCCCCCGGGGGAGAACACTGAAGCTTTCTTT.

There are a few counts of this clonotype. The chain couples TRBV5-1 to TRBJ2-2, with D unclear. The germline V gene encodes CDR1 SGHRS and CDR2 YFSETQ. Trimming cost V 4 bases and J 0 bases, with 10 bases left between them. This CDR3 spans 15 amino acids. The CDR3 DNA reads as TGCGCCAGCAGCCCCTCGGTAGCGAACACCGGGGAGCTGTTTTTT. This encodes CASSPSVANTGELFF.

This clonotype was picked up a small number of times. The chain joins TRBV6-1 to TRBJ2-2; D is possibly TRBD1 (5 bases). Trimming took off 4 bases at V and 0 bases at J, with 12 bases between the two ends. The CDR3 runs 16 residues. CDR1 is MNHNS, CDR2 SASEGT, per germline. The CDR3 loop is CASSVSGPSNTGELFF. As DNA, the CDR3 is TGTGCCAGCAGTGTTTCAGGGCCCTCGAACACCGGGGAGCTGTTTTTT.

This clonotype occurred a few times. The chain has TRBV12-3 or TRBV12-4 and TRBJ2-5, with D perhaps TRBD2 (6 bases). The CDR3 is made up of 12 amino acids. V lost 7 bases, J lost 5 bases, and 11 bases lay in between. CDR3 protein: CASKGRGETQYF. CDR3 in DNA: TGTGCCAGCAAAGGTCGGGGGGAGACCCAGTACTTC.

This clonotype has at least ten counts. The chain recombines TRBV10-3 with TRBJ1-1; no definite D call. CDR1 ENHRY and CDR2 SYGVKD come from the germline V gene. The ends were cut back, 2 bases at V and 4 bases at J, with 11 bases in the middle. The CDR3 has 14 residues. The CDR3 DNA reads TGTGCCATCAGTGAGAGGATTGTTTTCACTGAAGCTTTCTTT. Its translation is CAISERIVFTEAFF.

This rearrangement joins TRBV4-1 to TRBJ2-5; D call uncertain. Trimming stripped 1 base from V and 4 bases from J, with 10 bases between. This CDR3 region has 14 residues. Germline-derived CDR1 and CDR2 are MGHRA and YSYEKL. Here the CDR3 reads CASSQGASGETQYF. The CDR3 nucleotides read TGCGCCAGCAGCCAAGGAGCCTCCGGAGAGACCCAGTACTTC.

This clonotype was seen more than once but under ten times. The chain recombines TRBV5-1 with TRBJ2-5; 8 nucleotides align to TRBD1. The CDR3 runs to 14 residues. Germline lookup yields CDR1 SGHRS and CDR2 YFSETQ. V shed 7 bases, J shed 3 bases, and the junction held 8 bases outside the gene matches. The CDR3 is CASGGGTGKETQYF. CDR3 coding DNA: TGCGCCAGCGGAGGGGGGACAGGCAAAGAGACCCAGTACTTC. Based on the CDR3 plus reference TRBV5-1 and TRBJ2-5, the full variable domain is KAGVTQTPRYLIKTRGQQVTLSCSPISGHRSVSWYQQTPGQGLQFLFEYFSETQRNKGNFPGRFSGRQFSNSRSEMNVSTLELGDSALYLCASGGGTGKETQYFGPGTRLLVL.

This clonotype has ten or more counts. CDR3 sequence (DNA): TGCGCCAGCAGCTTGGACGGACTAATGAACACTGAAGCTTTCTTT. This codes for CASSLDGLMNTEAFF. V usage is TRBV5-1 and J usage is TRBJ1-1; the D is unclear. This CDR3 spans 15 amino acids. Trimming took 0 bases from V and 0 from J, leaving 9 bases between them. Germline V lookup: CDR1 SGHRS, CDR2 YFSETQ.

This clonotype was seen more than once but under ten times. The gene calls are TRBV28 and TRBJ2-2; 7 bases map to TRBD1. This CDR3 contains 15 residues. Germline V CDR1 and CDR2: MDHEN, SYDVKM. Trimming cost V 7 bases and J 5 bases; bases outside gene matches: 10. CDR3 nucleotide sequence: TGTGCCAGCACCCCTCGGACAGGCGGGACCGGGGAGCTGTTTTTT. It specifies CASTPRTGGTGELFF.

This clonotype was seen more than once but under ten times. This sequence joins TRBV6-1 and TRBJ2-2; the D is unclear. There are 15 residues in the CDR3. Trimming took off 0 bases at V and 4 bases at J, with 9 bases between the two ends. CDR1 is MNHNS and CDR2 is SASEGT in the germline V gene. The CDR3 DNA follows: TGTGCCAGCAGTGAAGCAAGTTGGGCCACCGGGGAGCTGTTTTTT. Translated, it gives CASSEASWATGELFF.

This clonotype was seen more than once but under ten times. This chain joins TRBV20-1 and TRBJ2-3; D remains ambiguous. V gave up 3 bases and J gave up 5 bases, with 9 bases separating them. The CDR3 totals 12 residues. Germline-derived CDR1 and CDR2 are DFQATT and SNEGSKA (reference sequence). The CDR3 loop is CSASDLGDTQYF. As DNA, the CDR3 is TGCAGTGCTAGCGACCTGGGAGATACGCAGTATTTT.

This clonotype was detected only a few times. The chain recombines TRBV20-1 with TRBJ2-1, with 8 bases matching TRBD2. This CDR3 comprises 14 residues. The V and J ends lost 1 base and 3 bases, in that order; junction bases with no gene match: 2. The germline V gene encodes CDR1 DFQATT and CDR2 SNEGSKA (reference sequence). CDR3 nucleotide sequence: TGCAGTGCTAGAGTGAGCGGGAGCTACAATGAGCAGTTCTTC. Its protein is CSARVSGSYNEQFF.

The chain is built from TRBV12-5 and TRBJ2-2, with 11 bases matching TRBD2. The CDR3 is 17 residues long. Germline V gene lookup returns CDR1 LGHNT and CDR2 FRNRAP. The trim removed 4 bases at V and 7 bases at J, leaving 11 bases unmatched. Here the CDR3 reads CASGSPIAGGLGGELFF. In DNA form, the CDR3 reads TGTGCTAGTGGTTCCCCCATAGCGGGGGGGCTCGGCGGGGAGCTGTTTTTT.

V and J are TRBV24-1 and TRBJ1-1, with no clear D. Looked up from germline, CDR1 is KGHDR and CDR2 is SFDVKD. V lost 7 bases, J lost 0 bases, and 8 bases lay in between. The CDR3 extends over 13 amino acids. This CDR3 reads CATRGSLNTEAFF. The DNA for the CDR3 is TGTGCCACCAGGGGTTCGCTGAACACTGAAGCTTTCTTT.

The rearrangement links TRBV5-1 to TRBJ2-7; D may be TRBD2 (5 bases). Trimming cost V 0 bases and J 5 bases, with 15 bases left between them. The CDR3 contains 15 residues. In germline, CDR1 is SGHRS, CDR2 YFSETQ. The CDR3 DNA sequence: TGCGCCAGCAGCTTGGGAGGGCTTCGTGGGGACGAGCAGTACTTC. Translating gives CASSLGGLRGDEQYF.

The sample holds a few counts of this clonotype. The V gene is TRBV20-1, the J gene TRBJ1-2; no clear D gene. Trimming shortened V by 0 bases and J by 4 bases, and 9 bases separated the two germline ends. Germline values: CDR1 DFQATT, CDR2 SNEGSKA (reference sequence). The CDR3 totals 13 residues. Here the CDR3 DNA reads TGCAGTGCTAGAGAGGGCCCTTCCTATGGCTACACCTTC. Its translation is CSAREGPSYGYTF.